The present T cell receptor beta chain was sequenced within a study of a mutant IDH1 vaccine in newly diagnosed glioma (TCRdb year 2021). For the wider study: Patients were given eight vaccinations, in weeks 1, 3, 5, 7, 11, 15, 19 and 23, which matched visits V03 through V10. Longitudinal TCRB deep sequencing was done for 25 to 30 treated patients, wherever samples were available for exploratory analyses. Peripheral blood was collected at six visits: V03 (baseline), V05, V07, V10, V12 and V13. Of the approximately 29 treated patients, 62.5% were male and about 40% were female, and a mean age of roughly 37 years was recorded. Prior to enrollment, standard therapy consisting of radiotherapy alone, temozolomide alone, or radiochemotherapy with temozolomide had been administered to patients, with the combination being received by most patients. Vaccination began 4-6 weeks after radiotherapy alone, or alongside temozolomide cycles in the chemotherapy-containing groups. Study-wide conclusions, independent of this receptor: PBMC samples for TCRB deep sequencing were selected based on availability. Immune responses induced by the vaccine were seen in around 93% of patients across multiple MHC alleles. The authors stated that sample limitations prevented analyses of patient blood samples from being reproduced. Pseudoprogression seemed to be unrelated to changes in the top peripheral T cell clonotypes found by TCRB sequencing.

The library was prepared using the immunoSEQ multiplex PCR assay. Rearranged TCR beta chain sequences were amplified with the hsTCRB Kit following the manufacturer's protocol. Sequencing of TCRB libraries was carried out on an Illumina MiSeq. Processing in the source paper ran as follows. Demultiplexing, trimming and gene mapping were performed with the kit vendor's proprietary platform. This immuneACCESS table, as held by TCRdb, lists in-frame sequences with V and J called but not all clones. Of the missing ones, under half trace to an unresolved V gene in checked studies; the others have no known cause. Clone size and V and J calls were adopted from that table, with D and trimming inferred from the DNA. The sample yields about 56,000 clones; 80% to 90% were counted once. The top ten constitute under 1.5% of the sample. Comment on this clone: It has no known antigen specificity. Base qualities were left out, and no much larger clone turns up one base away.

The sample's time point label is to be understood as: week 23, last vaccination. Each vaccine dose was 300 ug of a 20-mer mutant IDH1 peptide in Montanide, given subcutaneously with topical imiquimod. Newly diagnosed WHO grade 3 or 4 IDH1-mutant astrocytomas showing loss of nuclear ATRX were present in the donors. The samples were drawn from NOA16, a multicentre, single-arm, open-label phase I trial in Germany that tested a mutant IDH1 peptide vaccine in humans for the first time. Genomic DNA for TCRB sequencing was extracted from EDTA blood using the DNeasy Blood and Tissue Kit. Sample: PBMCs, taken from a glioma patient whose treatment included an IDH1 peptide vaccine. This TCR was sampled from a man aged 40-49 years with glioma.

The DNA is as follows: TGCGCCAGCAGAGCGGGAGCGGCCGGGGAGCTGTTTTTT. It translates as CASRAGAAGELFF. The chain is made from TRBV5-1 and TRBJ2-2; TRBD2 fits 8 bases in the junction. From a lookup of the germline V gene, CDR1 and CDR2 are SGHRS and YFSETQ. Trimmed from V: 5 bases; trimmed from J: 6 bases; junction bases lacking a gene match: 3. The CDR3 numbers 13 residues from cysteine through phenylalanine. Here the CDR3 DNA is all that survives: 39 bases in frame from base 1.